The 15 T cell receptor beta chains below all came from one sample that was sequenced in a study of blood T cell repertoires in COVID-19. The assay was immunoSEQ multiplex PCR, and TCRdb's table has in-frame clones only and misses some. Altogether about 670,000 clones are present, approximately 90% being singletons, with the ten largest covering about 0.26%. Sequencing used peripheral blood. Receptors were obtained from a woman aged 18 to 35 with acute or convalescent COVID-19.

The V call is TRBV2, the J call TRBJ1-2; the D gene is possibly TRBD1 (6 bases). The V gene's germline CDR1 is SNHLY and CDR2 FYNNEI. This CDR3 is built from 14 residues. V dropped 3 bases and J dropped 8 bases, with 16 bases sitting between them. The CDR3 DNA reads TGTGCCAGCAGTGATCGTGGGGGCCGAGAGGGCTACACCTTC. Protein sequence: CASSDRGGREGYTF.

V is TRBV6-4 and J is TRBJ1-2; 9 bases are shared with TRBD1. Germline V gene sequence: CDR1 MRHNA, CDR2 SNTAGT. This CDR3 is 14 amino acids long. Trimming at V came to 8 bases and at J to 8 bases, leaving 12 bases not matched to a gene. The CDR3 DNA reads as TGTGCCAGCCCCCCGGGACAGGGAGCGGCGGGCTACACCTTC. Its protein is CASPPGQGAAGYTF.

The genes are TRBV7-3 and TRBJ1-6; D unresolved. V dropped 4 bases and J dropped 6 bases, with 7 bases sitting between them. Germline-derived CDR1 and CDR2 are SGHTA and FQGTGA. The CDR3 runs to 13 residues. CDR3 amino acids: CASSSNGNSPLHF. CDR3 sequence (DNA): TGTGCCAGCAGCTCTAACGGTAATTCACCCCTCCACTTT.

This clone was seen more than once but under ten times. The rearrangement joins TRBV19 to TRBJ1-3, with TRBD1 identical over 9 bases. The CDR3 loop spans 16 amino acids. Looked up from germline, CDR1 is LNHDA and CDR2 is SQIVND (reference sequence). The V and J ends lost 5 bases and 4 bases, in that order; junction bases with no gene match: 9. CDR3 in DNA: TGTGCCAGTAGTCCCCGGGACAGGGAGAGCGGAAACACCATATATTTT. Its translation is CASSPRDRESGNTIYF.

This clone has only a few counts. The CDR3 here is CASSFDRGRGYTF. CDR3 coding DNA: TGTGCCAGCAGTTTTGACAGGGGTAGGGGCTACACCTTC. The V call is TRBV2, the J call TRBJ1-2, with 8 positions matching TRBD1. J was trimmed by 8 bases and V by 5 bases; bases with no gene match: 7. The length of the CDR3 is 13 residues. Germline V gene lookup returns CDR1 SNHLY and CDR2 FYNNEI.

V and J are TRBV7-2 and TRBJ1-1; weak D call: TRBD1 (6 bases). With 8 bases removed from V and 11 bases from J, the gap between germline ends came to 18 bases. This CDR3 spans 12 amino acids. The germline CDR1 and CDR2 sequences are SGHTA and FQGNSA. As DNA, the CDR3 is TGTGCCAGCTGGGGGCCCAACATCGAGGCTTTCTTT. Encoded protein: CASWGPNIEAFF.

The chain is built from TRBV10-3 and TRBJ2-7; perhaps TRBD2 as D (6 bases). V was clipped by 8 bases and J by 1 base, with 12 bases between them. The CDR3 consists of 13 residues. Germline values: CDR1 ENHRY, CDR2 SYGVKD. The CDR3 loop is CAIGEENSYEQYF. CDR3 in DNA: TGTGCCATCGGGGAGGAAAATTCCTACGAGCAGTACTTC.

The chain combines TRBV19 with TRBJ2-4; tentatively, D is TRBD1 (6 bases). V lost 10 bases and J 4 bases, leaving 20 bases between the germline ends. The CDR3 totals 15 residues. The germline V gene encodes CDR1 LNHDA and CDR2 SQIVND (reference sequence). CDR3 protein: CATKDRFWTKNIQYF. CDR3 nucleotides: TGTGCCACCAAAGACAGGTTTTGGACAAAAAACATTCAGTACTTC.

The CDR3 spells CASRDIGGYTF. The CDR3 region has the DNA TGTGCCAGCAGGGACATCGGGGGCTACACCTTC. The chain links TRBV6-5 to TRBJ1-2; possibly TRBD1 for D (5 bases). V was pared by 6 bases and J by 8 bases, with 10 bases between. Germline CDR1 is MNHEY and CDR2 is SVGAGI. This CDR3 spans 11 amino acids.

This clone has a single count. V is TRBV4-1 and J is TRBJ2-5; D perhaps matches TRBD2 (6 bases). Germline CDR1 MGHRA, CDR2 YSYEKL. V was trimmed by 1 base and J by 5 bases, leaving 14 bases between them. The CDR3 consists of 15 residues. The CDR3 DNA reads as TGCGCCAGCAGCCAAGCGGGACTCCTGGGGGAGACCCAGTACTTC. Its protein is CASSQAGLLGETQYF.

Concerning this clone itself: This same CDR3 is encoded by further DNA sequences in the sample. The rearrangement uses TRBV5-6 and TRBJ1-5; D gene ambiguous. V was shortened by 0 bases and J by 4 bases, with 5 bases between the two germline ends. The CDR3 has 13 residues. Germline V gives CDR1 SGHDT, CDR2 YYEEEE. The CDR3 DNA reads as TGTGCCAGCAGCTTGGCAGGTAATCAGCCCCAGCATTTT. Protein sequence: CASSLAGNQPQHF.

This chain connects TRBV7-6 to TRBJ1-4; unclear D gene. Germline lookup yields CDR1 SGHVS and CDR2 FNYEAQ. The CDR3 runs to 15 residues. Trimming removed 0 bases at V and 0 bases at J, with 5 bases between. In DNA, the CDR3 is TGTGCCAGCAGCTTAGCGGTAGCAACTAATGAAAAACTGTTTTTT. Translated: CASSLAVATNEKLFF.

The chain uses TRBV5-1 and TRBJ1-2; TRBD1 might be the D (6 bases). The V gene's germline CDR1 is SGHRS and CDR2 YFSETQ. The CDR3 contains 16 residues. Trimming took 6 bases from V and 4 from J, leaving 22 bases between them. The CDR3 bases are TGCGCCAGCACACACATCCCGGGACACGGGGTCTATGGCTACACCTTC. Its protein product is CASTHIPGHGVYGYTF.

The chain recombines TRBV5-4 with TRBJ2-7; D is unclear. CDR1 is SGHNT, CDR2 YYREEE, per germline (reference sequence). CDR3 size: 14 residues. Trimming left V 3 bases short and J 2 bases short, with 12 bases between. The CDR3: CASSSVLEPYEQYF. Written as DNA, the CDR3 is TGTGCCAGCAGCTCCGTACTTGAACCCTACGAGCAGTACTTC.

V usage is TRBV14 and J usage is TRBJ2-1; D perhaps matches TRBD2 (6 bases). Between the trimmed V and J ends, which lost 4 bases and 0 bases, there was a span of 10 bases. The CDR3 extends over 15 amino acids. Germline V lookup: CDR1 SGHDN, CDR2 FVKESK. CDR3 bases: TGTGCCAGCAGCCCCCTGGGGGGCTCCTACAATGAGCAGTTCTTC. The encoded protein is CASSPLGGSYNEQFF.